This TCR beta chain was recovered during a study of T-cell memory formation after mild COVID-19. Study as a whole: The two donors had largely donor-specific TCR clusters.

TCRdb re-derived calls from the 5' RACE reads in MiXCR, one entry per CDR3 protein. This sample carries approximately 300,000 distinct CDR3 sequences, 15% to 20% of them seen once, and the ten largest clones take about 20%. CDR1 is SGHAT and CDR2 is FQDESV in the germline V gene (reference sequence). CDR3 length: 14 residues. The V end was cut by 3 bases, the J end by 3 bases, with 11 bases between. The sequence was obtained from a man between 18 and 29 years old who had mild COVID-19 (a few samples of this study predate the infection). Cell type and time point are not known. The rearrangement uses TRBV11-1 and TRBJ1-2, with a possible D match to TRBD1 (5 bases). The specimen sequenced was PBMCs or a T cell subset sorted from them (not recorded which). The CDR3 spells CASSFGAPYYGYTF. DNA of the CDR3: TGTGCCAGCAGCTTCGGGGCCCCTTACTATGGCTACACCTTC.